This section outlines one T cell receptor (beta chain) sequence together with its context. The data were taken from a study of cytomegalovirus exposure and HLA in healthy donors. Primers: 60 Vbeta forward and 13 Jbeta reverse. Generated by immunoSEQ multiplex PCR, the TCRdb table keeps only in-frame clones and is missing some. The data hold about 97,000 clones, with 65% to 75% observed a single time. The CDR3 sequence is 14 residues long. Germline CDR1 and CDR2: SNHLY and FYNNEI. V lost 3 bases to trimming and J lost 5 bases; unmatched junction nucleotides: 2. Sequencing input: PBMCs. The source of this sequence is a woman aged 40 to 50 in good health and CMV-seronegative. V usage is TRBV2 and J usage is TRBJ1-4; the match to TRBD1 covers 8 bases. The CDR3 sequence is CASSEDRVNEKLFF. CDR3 DNA: TGTGCCAGCAGTGAGGACAGGGTAAATGAAAAACTGTTTTTT.